The entry that follows covers one T cell receptor beta chain sequence. Antigen: not known. The ends lost 6 bases at V and 5 bases at J; junction bases unmatched: 5. This CDR3 contains 14 residues. Germline V gene lookup returns CDR1 LNHDA and CDR2 SQIVND (reference sequence). This entry belongs to a study of T cells in localized non-small cell lung cancer. The data were produced by immunoSEQ multiplex PCR, yet TCRdb's version contains in-frame clones alone and is incomplete. The sample shows about 83,000 clones, 80% of them seen only once. Notes on the study in general: Clonality of T cells reached its maximum in uninvolved adjacent lung, surpassing tumor. Owing to sequencing of a solitary tumor region, heterogeneity cannot be discounted.

The chain joins TRBV19 to TRBJ2-7; 12 nucleotides agree with TRBD2. The receptor's source is a female donor aged 60 or older with stage I lung adenocarcinoma. This material consisted of peripheral blood, taken before any cancer treatment. The CDR3 coding sequence is TGTGCCAGTAGCCCGACTAGCGGGAGAGACGAGCAGTACTTC. This translates into CASSPTSGRDEQYF.